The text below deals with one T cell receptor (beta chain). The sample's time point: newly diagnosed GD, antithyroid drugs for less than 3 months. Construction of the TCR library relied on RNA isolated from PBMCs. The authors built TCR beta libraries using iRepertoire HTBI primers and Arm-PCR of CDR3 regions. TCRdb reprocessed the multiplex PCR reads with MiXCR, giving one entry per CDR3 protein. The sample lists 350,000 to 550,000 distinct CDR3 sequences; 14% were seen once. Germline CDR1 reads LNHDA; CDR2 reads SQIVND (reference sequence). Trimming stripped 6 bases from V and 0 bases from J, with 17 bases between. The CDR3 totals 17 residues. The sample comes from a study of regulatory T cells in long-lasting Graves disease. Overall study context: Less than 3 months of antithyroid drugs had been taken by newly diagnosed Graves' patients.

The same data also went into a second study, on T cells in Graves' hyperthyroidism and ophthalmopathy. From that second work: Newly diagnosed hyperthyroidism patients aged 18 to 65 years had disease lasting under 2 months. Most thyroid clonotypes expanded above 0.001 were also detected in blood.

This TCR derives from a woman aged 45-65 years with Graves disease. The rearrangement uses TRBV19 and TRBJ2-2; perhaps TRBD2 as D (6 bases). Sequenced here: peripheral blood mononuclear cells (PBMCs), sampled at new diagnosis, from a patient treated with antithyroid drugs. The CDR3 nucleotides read TGTGCCAGTAGCAAATACGGAGCGGGCCCGAACACCGGGGAGCTGTTTTTT. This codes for CASSKYGAGPNTGELFF.